The 22 T cell receptor beta chains below were found in one sample sequenced in a study of response to subunit inactivated influenza vaccine. One entry per CDR3 protein, called by TCRdb with MiXCR from the RT-PCR reads. The profile covers roughly 790,000 distinct CDR3 sequences, with about 20% appearing a single time and roughly 10% taken by the ten largest. The input for sequencing was PBMCs from blood, taken around 5 days after vaccination. These receptors all come from a man aged 45 to 65 who received an inactivated influenza vaccine.

The J gene is TRBJ2-7, the V gene TRBV10-1; possibly TRBD1 for D (5 bases). V lost 2 bases, J lost 1 base, and 9 bases lay in between. Germline values: CDR1 WNHNN, CDR2 SYGVQD (reference sequence). The CDR3 sequence is 14 residues long. In DNA form, the CDR3 reads TGCGCCAGCAGTGAGAGTGACAGTTCCTACGAGCAGTACTTC. Protein sequence: CASSESDSSYEQYF.

The CDR3 nucleotides read TGTGCCAGCAGTCCGACGGGACTTGCCGACAATGAGCAGTTCTTC. It specifies CASSPTGLADNEQFF. This rearrangement joins TRBV7-3 to TRBJ2-1; tentative D call: TRBD2 (6 bases). CDR1 and CDR2 from the germline V gene are SGHTA and FQGTGA. Deletions cut 6 bases from V and 5 bases from J, with 17 bases between. The CDR3 consists of 15 residues.

There are many counts of this clonotype. V usage is TRBV4-3 and J usage is TRBJ2-7; D ambiguous. Germline V gene sequence: CDR1 LGHNA, CDR2 YSLEER. The CDR3 runs to 13 residues. V was cut by 4 bases and J by 3 bases, with 10 bases left in between. CDR3 nucleotide sequence: TGCGCCAGCAGCCCATACTTAGACTACGAGCAGTACTTC. As protein: CASSPYLDYEQYF.

The table lists this clonotype with a few counts. The chain is built from TRBV7-2 and TRBJ2-1; 10 bases are shared with TRBD2. Germline V gives CDR1 SGHTA, CDR2 FQGNSA. The CDR3 is 15 residues long. With 2 bases clipped from V and 6 bases from J, the junction kept 4 bases outside the gene matches. CDR3 nucleotides: TGTGCCAGCAGCTTACGGGGACTAGCGCCCAATGAGCAGTTCTTC. Protein: CASSLRGLAPNEQFF.

This clonotype showed up just a few times. The chain combines TRBV20-1 with TRBJ2-2, with 14 bases lining up with TRBD2. The V segment lost 6 bases and the J segment 6 bases; nucleotides outside the gene matches: 6. The CDR3 loop spans 15 amino acids. Germline V gives CDR1 DFQATT, CDR2 SNEGSKA (reference sequence). CDR3 protein: CSAYRTSGGSGELFF. CDR3 DNA: TGCAGTGCGTATCGGACTAGCGGGGGGTCCGGGGAGCTGTTTTTT.

This clonotype was observed a few times. The gene calls are TRBV20-1 and TRBJ2-1, with 10 bases lining up with TRBD2. The CDR3 has 18 residues. The V segment lost 6 bases and the J segment 0 bases; nucleotides outside the gene matches: 14. Germline CDR1 DFQATT, CDR2 SNEGSKA (reference sequence). In DNA form, the CDR3 reads TGCAGTGCCCCCCATGATAGCGGGGGGATGAGCTCCTACAATGAGCAGTTCTTC. Protein sequence: CSAPHDSGGMSSYNEQFF.

This clonotype was found a few times. The chain recombines TRBV10-3 with TRBJ2-7, with 14 positions matching TRBD2. The germline V gene has CDR1 ENHRY and CDR2 SYGVKD. The CDR3 has 16 amino acids. V lost 6 bases and J lost 2; bases outside the gene matches: 6. CDR3 residues: CAIRTGTSGGTYEQYF. The CDR3 DNA sequence: TGTGCCATCAGAACCGGGACTAGCGGGGGAACCTACGAGCAGTACTTC.

This clonotype was observed a handful of times. The chain is built from TRBV20-1 and TRBJ1-1, with D perhaps matching TRBD1 (5 bases). Trimming left V 3 bases short and J 0 bases short, with 11 bases between. The CDR3 covers 14 residues. Germline V gene data show CDR1 as DFQATT and CDR2 as SNEGSKA (reference sequence). The CDR3: CSASRGQMNTEAFF. The CDR3 coding sequence is TGCAGTGCTAGTCGGGGCCAGATGAACACTGAAGCTTTCTTT.

This clonotype was recorded a few times. V and J are TRBV2 and TRBJ2-5; 7 nucleotides line up with TRBD1. This CDR3 region has 15 residues. V was clipped by 7 bases and J by 5 bases; unmatched bases: 13. The V gene's germline CDR1 is SNHLY and CDR2 FYNNEI. DNA for the CDR3: TGTGCCAGCAACAGGGCCCCGACAGGGTACGAGACCCAGTACTTC. Its translation is CASNRAPTGYETQYF.

The CDR3 protein is CASSQERTMAYNEQFF. The CDR3 nucleotides are TGCGCCAGCAGCCAAGAAAGAACTATGGCCTACAATGAGCAGTTCTTC. The chain combines TRBV4-1 with TRBJ2-1; D not certain. Trimming took off 0 bases at V and 2 bases at J, with 11 bases between the two ends. The CDR3 has 16 amino acids. Germline assignment: CDR1 MGHRA and CDR2 YSYEKL.

The V and J genes are TRBV18 and TRBJ1-2; D unresolved. This CDR3 has 14 amino acids. Per germline, CDR1 KGHSH and CDR2 LQKENI. Trimming removed 3 bases at V and 4 bases at J, with 12 bases between. The CDR3 protein is CASSPDQQVYGYTF. CDR3 DNA sequence: TGTGCCAGCTCACCTGACCAACAAGTCTATGGCTACACCTTC.

V is TRBV20-1 and J is TRBJ1-6, with 9 bases fitting TRBD1. V gave up 5 bases and J gave up 7 bases; unmatched junction bases: 6. This CDR3 contains 14 residues. CDR1 and CDR2 (germline): DFQATT, SNEGSKA (reference sequence). As DNA, the CDR3 is TGCAGTGCTCGCGGGGACAGGGAAAATTCACCCCTCCACTTT. This encodes CSARGDRENSPLHF.

In its sample, this clonotype was seen many times. V and J are TRBV20-1 and TRBJ2-7; 14 positions match TRBD2. J gave up 3 bases and V 6 bases, and 7 bases lay outside the gene matches. The CDR3 loop spans 15 amino acids. The germline V gene encodes CDR1 DFQATT and CDR2 SNEGSKA (reference sequence). The CDR3 spells CSAQGTSGSRYEQYF. The CDR3 nucleotides are TGCAGTGCCCAAGGGACTAGCGGGAGTCGCTACGAGCAGTACTTC.

The table lists this clonotype with a few counts. The chain carries TRBV6-1 and TRBJ1-1; the match to TRBD1 covers 8 bases. Per germline, CDR1 MNHNS and CDR2 SASEGT. Trimming took 4 bases from V and 10 from J; bases not matched to a gene: 5. This CDR3 region has 12 residues. The CDR3 loop reads CASSVRTGRAFF. The DNA of the CDR3 is TGTGCCAGCAGTGTAAGGACAGGGAGAGCTTTCTTT.

The sample holds a few counts of this clonotype. The V gene is TRBV10-3, the J gene TRBJ2-2, with D uncertain. V was cut by 5 bases and J by 1 base, with 5 bases left in between. This CDR3 is 13 amino acids long. In germline, CDR1 is ENHRY, CDR2 SYGVKD. CDR3 bases: TGTGCCATCAGTCCAGAGAACACCGGGGAGCTGTTTTTT. This sequence encodes CAISPENTGELFF.

The table lists this clonotype with a few counts. The V and J genes are TRBV29-1 and TRBJ2-1, with a possible D match to TRBD1 (6 bases). This CDR3 has 16 amino acids. Germline V gene lookup returns CDR1 SQVTM and CDR2 ANQGSEA. Trimming took off 3 bases at V and 2 bases at J, with 17 bases between the two ends. CDR3 in amino acids: CSVDPTGDTAYNEQFF. The CDR3 coding sequence is TGCAGCGTTGATCCCACCGGGGACACCGCCTACAATGAGCAGTTCTTC.

This clonotype turned up a few times. The V call is TRBV6-5, the J call TRBJ2-7; D possibly matches TRBD1 or TRBD2 (5 bases each). The CDR3 runs 11 residues. Germline V gives CDR1 MNHEY, CDR2 SVGAGI. Trimming stripped 2 bases from V and 8 bases from J, with 7 bases between. The CDR3 loop is CASSYGGQQYF. The CDR3 DNA is TGTGCCAGCAGTTACGGGGGACAGCAGTACTTC.

The chain has TRBV6-5 and TRBJ2-7; D perhaps matches TRBD2 (6 bases). The CDR3 contains 15 residues. V was shortened by 2 bases and J by 6 bases, with 17 bases between the two germline ends. Germline loops: CDR1 MNHEY, CDR2 SVGAGI. CDR3 DNA sequence: TGTGCCAGCAGTTACGGGAGGCTAGGTAGCCGCGAGCAGTACTTC. Protein sequence: CASSYGRLGSREQYF.

This chain joins TRBV5-1 and TRBJ2-2, with D possibly TRBD1 on 6 matching bases. This CDR3 has 15 residues. The V and J ends lost 4 bases and 2 bases respectively, with 12 bases between them. Germline CDR1 reads SGHRS; CDR2 reads YFSETQ. CDR3 region: CASSPYRVNTGELFF. In nucleotides, the CDR3 is TGCGCCAGCAGCCCCTACAGGGTTAACACCGGGGAGCTGTTTTTT.

Ten or more counts support this clonotype. This chain links TRBV12-3 or TRBV12-4 with TRBJ2-7, with TRBD1 matching 10 bases. The CDR3 loop spans 15 amino acids. Losses at the gene ends were 2 bases for V and 3 bases for J; bases not matched to a gene: 4. This chain's CDR3 is CASSLTGTGDYEQYF. DNA for the CDR3: TGTGCCAGCAGTTTAACCGGGACAGGGGACTACGAGCAGTACTTC.

Worth noting for this clonotype: A clone one base away is much larger, so this may be a read error. The V and J genes are TRBV20-1 and TRBJ2-1, with a possible D match to TRBD1 (6 bases). The CDR3 extends over 15 amino acids. Germline-derived CDR1 and CDR2 are DFQATT and SNEGSKA (reference sequence). CDR3 amino acids: CTARDRGRGANEQFF. In nucleotides, the CDR3 is TGCACTGCTAGAGATCGAGGCAGGGGAGCCAATGAGCAGTTCTTC.

The chain carries TRBV20-1 and TRBJ2-2, with 15 positions matching TRBD2. J lost 1 base, V lost 3 bases, and 3 bases had no gene match. Germline V gene data show CDR1 as DFQATT and CDR2 as SNEGSKA (reference sequence). The length of the CDR3 is 17 residues. This CDR3 is CSARPGLAGGNTGELFF. Written as DNA, the CDR3 is TGCAGTGCTAGGCCGGGACTAGCGGGGGGGAACACCGGGGAGCTGTTTTTT.